Listed below are T cell receptor beta chains from one sample, sequenced in a study of T-cell memory formation after mild COVID-19. Each CDR3 protein is one row after TCRdb ran MiXCR on the 5' RACE reads. The sample contains 130,000 to 150,000 distinct CDR3 sequences, roughly 19% of which appear only once. The sample was PBMCs or a T cell subset sorted from them (not recorded which). These TCRs come from an adult woman who had mild COVID-19 (a few samples of this study predate the infection). Cell type and time point are not known. Both conserved end residues are trimmed from each CDR3. Each record gives: V gene, J gene, clone size, CDR3 length, CDR3 protein. Expanded clones get a size class; other rows say once, few or many, or leave the size out.

TRBV6-6	TRBJ1-2	-	12	ASSDPGSGYGYT
TRBV2	TRBJ2-1	-	11	ASSPRLSDEQF
TRBV24-1	TRBJ2-2	-	11	ATSEPGAGELF
TRBV12-3/TRBV12-4	TRBJ1-5	-	13	ASSFRGHSNQPQH
TRBV18	TRBJ2-5	-	13	ASSPPSNRGETQY
TRBV5-1	TRBJ1-6	few	12	ASAPGRYNSPLH
TRBV6-2/TRBV6-3	TRBJ2-2	-	13	ASRPSGGKTGELF
TRBV9	TRBJ2-5	-	17	ASSVGASGGAGLSETQY
TRBV18	TRBJ2-1	many	13	ASSPLAGAYNEQF
TRBV12-3/TRBV12-4	TRBJ2-3	few	11	ASSSGGEGTQY
TRBV7-6	TRBJ2-1	few	14	ASSPPGTSGINEQF